The present TCR beta chain was sequenced within a study of cytomegalovirus exposure and HLA in healthy donors. Study observations and caveats: One cluster of highly shared sequence variants probably arose as a sequencing artifact. The authors enumerated 180 or so TCR beta chains as linked to cytomegalovirus.

The CDR3 extends over 15 amino acids. V gave up 1 base and J gave up 5 bases; unmatched junction bases: 7. Germline V gene data show CDR1 as SGHRS and CDR2 as YFSETQ. Details on this clone: Its antigen is not identified.

The PCR employed 60 Vbeta primers together with 13 Jbeta primers. The protocol was immunoSEQ multiplex PCR, while the TCRdb copy is restricted to in-frame clones and leaves out a portion. Among almost 200,000 clones listed, roughly 78% were seen once. The sample taken for sequencing was PBMCs. This clonotype was sampled from a woman in her twenties or thirties in good health and CMV-seropositive. The chain has TRBV5-1 and TRBJ2-7, with 9 bases that match TRBD2. The CDR3 nucleotides are TGCGCCAGCAGCTTGTCTCTAGCGGGATGGAACGAGCAGTACTTC. Translating it yields CASSLSLAGWNEQYF.